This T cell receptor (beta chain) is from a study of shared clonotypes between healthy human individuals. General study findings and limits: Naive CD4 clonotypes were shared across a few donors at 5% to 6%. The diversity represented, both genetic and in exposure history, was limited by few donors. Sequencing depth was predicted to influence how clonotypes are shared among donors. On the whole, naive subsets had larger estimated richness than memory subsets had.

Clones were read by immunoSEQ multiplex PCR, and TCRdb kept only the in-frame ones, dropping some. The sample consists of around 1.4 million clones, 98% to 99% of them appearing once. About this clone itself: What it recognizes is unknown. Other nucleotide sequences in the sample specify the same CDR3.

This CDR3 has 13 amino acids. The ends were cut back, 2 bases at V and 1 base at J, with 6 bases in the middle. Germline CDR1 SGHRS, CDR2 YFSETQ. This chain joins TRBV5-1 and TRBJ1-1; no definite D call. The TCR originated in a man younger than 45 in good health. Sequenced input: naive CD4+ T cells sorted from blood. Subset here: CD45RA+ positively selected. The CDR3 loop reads CASSLDPNTEAFF. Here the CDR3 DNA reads TGCGCCAGCAGCTTAGACCCGAACACTGAAGCTTTCTTT.